The 6 T cell receptor beta chains reported below all come from one sample, sequenced in a study of blood T cell repertoires in COVID-19. Here immunoSEQ multiplex PCR was the method, and the copy in TCRdb shows in-frame clones only, minus some. Among 200,000 to 250,000 clones listed, roughly 85% were seen once. Sample: PBMCs or T cells enriched from blood (not recorded which). All receptors come from a man aged 40-49 years who had recovered from COVID-19.

V usage is TRBV11-3 and J usage is TRBJ1-6; D perhaps matches TRBD1 (5 bases). The germline V and J ends were trimmed by 5 bases and 9 bases, with 11 bases remaining between them. The CDR3 loop spans 13 amino acids. Germline-derived CDR1 and CDR2 are SGHNT and YENEEA. DNA of the CDR3: TGTGCCAGCAGCAATCCAGGGATTTCACCCCTCCACTTT. Translation: CASSNPGISPLHF.

The chain links TRBV28 to TRBJ1-2, with D perhaps TRBD1 (6 bases). CDR3 length equals 15 residues. The germline CDR1 and CDR2 sequences are MDHEN and SYDVKM. Trimming removed 6 bases from V and 4 bases from J, with 18 bases in between. The CDR3 sequence is CASSPRVGRGYGYTF. CDR3 DNA: TGTGCCAGCAGCCCTAGGGTCGGCAGGGGCTATGGCTACACCTTC.

This clone occurred a few times. The J gene is TRBJ2-1, the V gene TRBV27; TRBD2 matches at 9 bases. The CDR3 runs 17 residues. J gave up 7 bases and V 0 bases, and 10 bases lay outside the gene matches. Per the germline V gene, CDR1 is MNHEY and CDR2 is SMNVEV (reference sequence). The CDR3 loop reads CASSLSRKAGGQNEQFF. In nucleotides, the CDR3 is TGTGCCAGCAGTTTATCGAGAAAGGCGGGAGGGCAGAATGAGCAGTTCTTC.

V gene TRBV6-6 combines with J gene TRBJ2-1, with TRBD2 identical over 8 bases. Germline V CDR1 and CDR2: MNHNY, SVGAGI (reference sequence). Trimming cost V 7 bases and J 4 bases; bases outside gene matches: 9. The CDR3 totals 15 residues. CDR3 DNA: TGTGCCAGCAAAGACGGGACTAGACTATACAATGAGCAGTTCTTC. Translated: CASKDGTRLYNEQFF.

V gene TRBV5-4 combines with J gene TRBJ2-5; D possibly corresponds to TRBD1 (5 bases). V was trimmed by 1 base and J by 5 bases, leaving 15 bases between them. This CDR3 has 15 residues. Looked up from germline, CDR1 is SGHNT and CDR2 is YYREEE (reference sequence). This CDR3 reads CASSLLSRDLETQYF. The CDR3 region has the DNA TGTGCCAGCAGCTTGCTAAGCAGGGATCTGGAGACCCAGTACTTC.

This chain uses TRBV30 with TRBJ2-1; TRBD2 agrees at 10 bases. This CDR3 contains 16 residues. V gave up 3 bases and J gave up 7 bases; unmatched junction bases: 12. CDR1 is GTSNPN and CDR2 is SVGIG in the germline V gene (reference sequence). The CDR3 coding sequence is TGTGCCTGGAGCCCCTCGTTCCAGCGGGAGGGGAATGAGCAGTTCTTC. This sequence encodes CAWSPSFQREGNEQFF.